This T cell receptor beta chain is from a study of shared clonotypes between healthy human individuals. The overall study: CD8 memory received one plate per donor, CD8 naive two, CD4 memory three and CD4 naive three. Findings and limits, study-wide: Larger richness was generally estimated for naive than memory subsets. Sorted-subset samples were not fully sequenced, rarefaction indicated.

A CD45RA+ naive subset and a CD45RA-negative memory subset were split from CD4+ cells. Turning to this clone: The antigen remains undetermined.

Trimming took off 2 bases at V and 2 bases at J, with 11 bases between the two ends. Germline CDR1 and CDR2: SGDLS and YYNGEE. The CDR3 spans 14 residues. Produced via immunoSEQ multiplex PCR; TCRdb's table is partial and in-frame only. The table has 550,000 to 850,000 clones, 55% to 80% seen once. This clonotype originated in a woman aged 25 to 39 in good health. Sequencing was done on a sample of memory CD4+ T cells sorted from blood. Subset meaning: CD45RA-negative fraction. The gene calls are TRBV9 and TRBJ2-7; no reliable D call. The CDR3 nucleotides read TGTGCCAGCAGCGTTCATCCGGAAGCCTACGAGCAGTACTTC. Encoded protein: CASSVHPEAYEQYF.